Listed below are T cell receptor beta chains from one sample, sequenced in a study of shared clonotypes between healthy human individuals. Clones were sequenced by immunoSEQ multiplex PCR, and TCRdb holds only the in-frame ones, with some missing. The repertoire holds roughly 1,500,000 clones, with approximately 98% as singletons. The sample was naive CD4+ T cells sorted from blood. The receptors shown here come from a young man in good health. CDR3s include the opening cysteine and the closing phenylalanine or tryptophan. The D gene is left open where the match is weak. The listing skips clone size in some rows; elsewhere it reads once, few, many or a size class.

size: .
J: TRBJ1-1
V: TRBV5-1
length: 14
D: .
DNA: TGCGCCAGCAGCTTGGACAGGGCAAACACTGAAGCTTTCTTT
CDR3: CASSLDRANTEAFF

size: .
J: TRBJ2-7
V: TRBV2
length: 14
D: .
DNA: TGTGCCAGCAGTGATGTTTCTAATTCTGGGGAGCAGTACTTC
CDR3: CASSDVSNSGEQYF

size: .
J: TRBJ2-1
V: TRBV19
length: 17
D: .
DNA: TGTGCCAGTAGTATTATCCGGGGTAACGCGTACTACAATGAGCAGTTCTTC
CDR3: CASSIIRGNAYYNEQFF

size: .
J: TRBJ2-1
V: TRBV29-1
length: 14
D: TRBD1
DNA: TGCAGCAGCAACCGGGACAGGGGTTACAATGAGCAGTTCTTC
CDR3: CSSNRDRGYNEQFF

size: .
J: TRBJ1-2
V: TRBV2
length: 13
D: TRBD1
DNA: TGTGCCAGCAACCCCAGGGGGAACTATGGCTACACCTTC
CDR3: CASNPRGNYGYTF

size: .
J: TRBJ2-2
V: TRBV19
length: 14
D: TRBD1
DNA: TGTGCCAGTAGTAGACAGGGTGTCCCCGGGGAGCTGTTTTTT
CDR3: CASSRQGVPGELFF

size: .
J: TRBJ1-4
V: TRBV5-1
length: 16
D: .
DNA: TGCGCCAGCAGCCCGGTGGCCACAGTCCCTAATGAAAAACTGTTTTTT
CDR3: CASSPVATVPNEKLFF

size: .
J: TRBJ2-7
V: TRBV5-5
length: 16
D: TRBD2
DNA: TGTGCCAGCAGCACAATAGCGGGAGGTCTCTCCTACGAGCAGTACTTC
CDR3: CASSTIAGGLSYEQYF

size: once
J: TRBJ1-5
V: TRBV19
length: 13
D: .
DNA: TGTGCCAGTAGTATTGGAGTTATCCAGCCCCAGCATTTT
CDR3: CASSIGVIQPQHF

size: .
J: TRBJ1-1
V: TRBV10-3
length: 13
D: TRBD1
DNA: TGTGCCACTAGGGACAGGGGGAACACTGAAGCTTTCTTT
CDR3: CATRDRGNTEAFF

size: .
J: TRBJ1-5
V: TRBV28
length: 16
D: TRBD1
DNA: TGTGCCAGCAGTTTATGGGGGACAGGGGGTCGACAGCCCCAGCATTTT
CDR3: CASSLWGTGGRQPQHF

size: .
J: TRBJ2-5
V: TRBV5-5
length: 13
D: .
DNA: TGTGCCAGCAGCCCAATTTCCGGAGAGACCCAGTACTTC
CDR3: CASSPISGETQYF

size: .
J: TRBJ2-5
V: TRBV5-1
length: 15
D: TRBD2
DNA: TGCGCCAGCACAACTAGCGGGAGGATCGGGGAGACCCAATACTTC
CDR3: CASTTSGRIGETQYF

size: .
J: TRBJ2-7
V: TRBV25-1
length: 14
D: TRBD1
DNA: TGTGCCAGCAGTGGAGGGACAGGGGCCTACGAGCAGTACTTC
CDR3: CASSGGTGAYEQYF

size: .
J: TRBJ2-7
V: TRBV18
length: 18
D: TRBD2
DNA: TGTGCCAGCTCACCGACTAGCGGGAAAGGTGCAAATAACTACGAGCAGTACTTC
CDR3: CASSPTSGKGANNYEQYF

size: .
J: TRBJ2-7
V: TRBV28
length: 15
D: .
DNA: TGTGCCAGCAGTTTATTTTCTCTCGGGACGTACGAGCAGTACTTC
CDR3: CASSLFSLGTYEQYF

size: .
J: TRBJ2-3
V: TRBV11-2
length: 15
D: .
DNA: TGTGCCAGCAGCTTGTCGGGGTCTAGCACAGATACGCAGTATTTT
CDR3: CASSLSGSSTDTQYF

size: .
J: TRBJ2-7
V: TRBV7-2
length: 14
D: TRBD2
DNA: TGTGCCAGCACCCGGACTAGCGGGATATGGGAGCAGTACTTC
CDR3: CASTRTSGIWEQYF

size: .
J: TRBJ2-7
V: TRBV18
length: 15
D: TRBD1
DNA: TGTGCCAGCTCACCACCCGGACAGGGGAATCACGAGCAGTACTTC
CDR3: CASSPPGQGNHEQYF

size: .
J: TRBJ2-3
V: TRBV5-1
length: 16
D: TRBD2
DNA: TGCGCCAGCGAGACCGGGACACGGGGGGGTACAGATACGCAGTATTTT
CDR3: CASETGTRGGTDTQYF

size: .
J: TRBJ1-1
V: TRBV7-9
length: 14
D: .
DNA: TGTGCCAGCAGCTTAGACCCTTTGAACACTGAAGCTTTCTTT
CDR3: CASSLDPLNTEAFF

size: .
J: TRBJ2-1
V: TRBV11-3
length: 15
D: .
DNA: TGTGCCAGCAGCTTAGTGGGAGGACTGTCCAATGAGCAGTTCTTC
CDR3: CASSLVGGLSNEQFF

size: .
J: TRBJ2-7
V: TRBV18
length: 12
D: TRBD2
DNA: TGTGCCAGCTCACCAGGGGGGGACGAGCAGTACTTC
CDR3: CASSPGGDEQYF

size: .
J: TRBJ1-2
V: TRBV25-1
length: 13
D: TRBD1
DNA: TGTGCCAGCAGTGATGACAGGGCTGCTGGCTACACCTTC
CDR3: CASSDDRAAGYTF

size: .
J: TRBJ2-7
V: TRBV2
length: 15
D: TRBD2
DNA: TGTGCCAGCAGGACGAGCGGGAGTCCCCATGGCGAGCAGTACTTC
CDR3: CASRTSGSPHGEQYF

size: .
J: TRBJ2-1
V: TRBV5-6
length: 15
D: TRBD2
DNA: TGTGCCAGCAGCTATTGGACTAGCGGGAGGTATGAGCAGTTCTTC
CDR3: CASSYWTSGRYEQFF

size: .
J: TRBJ2-3
V: TRBV15
length: 16
D: TRBD1
DNA: TGTGCCACCAGCAACCGACAGGGATTTCCCCTGGATACGCAGTATTTT
CDR3: CATSNRQGFPLDTQYF

size: .
J: TRBJ1-1
V: TRBV11-2
length: 14
D: .
DNA: TGTGCCAGCAGCTTAAGGATTATGAACACTGAAGCTTTCTTT
CDR3: CASSLRIMNTEAFF

size: .
J: TRBJ1-2
V: TRBV27
length: 14
D: TRBD1
DNA: TGTGCCAGCAGTTTAGTTCCAGGGGGCTATGGCTACACCTTC
CDR3: CASSLVPGGYGYTF

size: .
J: TRBJ2-7
V: TRBV11-2
length: 15
D: .
DNA: TGTGCCAGCAGCTTTCTTGGACGTGCTGCCTACGAGCAGTACTTC
CDR3: CASSFLGRAAYEQYF

size: .
J: TRBJ2-1
V: TRBV15
length: 12
D: .
DNA: TGTGCCACCAGCAGAAGTACTAGAGAGCAGTTCTTC
CDR3: CATSRSTREQFF

size: .
J: TRBJ1-4
V: TRBV5-5
length: 14
D: .
DNA: TGTGCCAGCAGCTTAAGGGGATTCGGTGAAAAACTGTTTTTT
CDR3: CASSLRGFGEKLFF

size: .
J: TRBJ2-7
V: TRBV6-1
length: 14
D: TRBD2
DNA: TGTGCCAGCAGGCTTAGCGGGAGCTCCTACGAGCAGTACTTC
CDR3: CASRLSGSSYEQYF

size: .
J: TRBJ1-2
V: TRBV19
length: 13
D: .
DNA: TGTGCCAGTAGTATAGTAATAAACCAAGGCTACACCTTC
CDR3: CASSIVINQGYTF

size: once
J: TRBJ1-4
V: TRBV19
length: 14
D: .
DNA: TGTGCCAGTAGTTGGGCAGGGAGAGATGAAAAACTGTTTTTT
CDR3: CASSWAGRDEKLFF

size: once
J: TRBJ2-7
V: TRBV5-1
length: 15
D: .
DNA: TGCGCCAGCAGCACTCAACAACCCGGGTCCTACGAGCAGTACTTC
CDR3: CASSTQQPGSYEQYF

size: .
J: TRBJ2-7
V: TRBV19
length: 11
D: .
DNA: TGTGCCACCTCCAGGGCCTTGGAGCAGTACTTC
CDR3: CATSRALEQYF

size: .
J: TRBJ2-3
V: TRBV5-4
length: 14
D: .
DNA: TGTGCCAGCAGCTTGGGGGGAAGCACAGATACGCAGTATTTT
CDR3: CASSLGGSTDTQYF

size: .
J: TRBJ1-4
V: TRBV5-1
length: 16
D: .
DNA: TGCGCCAGCAGCAAATCCCCCGGGACGACTGATGAAAAACTGTTTTTT
CDR3: CASSKSPGTTDEKLFF

size: .
J: TRBJ2-7
V: TRBV5-6
length: 13
D: .
DNA: TGTGCCAGCAGCTACTGGGACGGAACGGACAGGTACTTC
CDR3: CASSYWDGTDRYF